These T cell receptor beta chains were read from a single sample in a study of blood T cell repertoires in COVID-19. This table comes from immunoSEQ multiplex PCR, and its TCRdb copy is limited to in-frame clones, with some not included. The sample lists approximately 500,000 clones, roughly nine tenths seen once, with roughly 8% in the top ten. Sequenced sample: peripheral blood. Every receptor here comes from a woman aged 45-65 years with COVID-19, enrolled during active disease. Each CDR3 is given with its conserved first and last residue. A D gene is named only where the DNA matches it firmly. Size tells how often a clone was seen (once, few, many) or the class of an expanded clone, and some rows leave it out.

D | J | size | V | DNA | CDR3
NA | TRBJ1-5 | few | TRBV11-2 | TGTGCCAGCAGCGACGGACAGTATCAGCCCCAGCATTTT | CASSDGQYQPQHF
NA | TRBJ1-6 | NA | TRBV6-1 | TGTGCCAGCAGTGAGTCAGGGATAGGAAATTCACCCCTCCACTTT | CASSESGIGNSPLHF
NA | TRBJ2-2 | NA | TRBV15 | TGTGCCACCAGCAGATTCACAGGGGGGGAGCTGTTTTTT | CATSRFTGGELFF
TRBD2 | TRBJ2-2 | NA | TRBV19 | TGTGCCAGTAGTTCCCGGTTTAGCGGGGGGACCGGGGAGCTGTTTTTT | CASSSRFSGGTGELFF
NA | TRBJ1-6 | NA | TRBV6-5 | TGTGCCAGCAGCCCCCTTGACAGGACACCCCTCCACTTT | CASSPLDRTPLHF
NA | TRBJ1-1 | NA | TRBV27 | TGTGCCAGCACCACAGGAAACACTGAAGCTTTCTTT | CASTTGNTEAFF
TRBD1 | TRBJ2-2 | NA | TRBV7-3 | TGTGCCAGCAGCTATATCCAGCCCCGAACAGGGGTGGACACCGGGGAGCTGTTTTTT | CASSYIQPRTGVDTGELFF
TRBD1 | TRBJ2-7 | once | TRBV2 | TGTGCCACACGCAGACAGGGACGCTACGAGCAGTACTTC | CATRRQGRYEQYF
NA | TRBJ1-5 | NA | TRBV28 | TGTGCCAGCACGCGAGGCTATAGCAATCAGCCCCAGCATTTT | CASTRGYSNQPQHF
NA | TRBJ2-2 | once | TRBV2 | TGTGCCAGCAGTGAAGCGGGGGCGGTAGCCGGGGAGCTGTTTTTT | CASSEAGAVAGELFF
TRBD2 | TRBJ2-1 | NA | TRBV5-4 | TGTGCCAGCAGCGCGCATGCCGGGGGGACGAATGAGCAGTTCTTC | CASSAHAGGTNEQFF
NA | TRBJ1-4 | NA | TRBV4-1 | TGCGCCAGCAGCCCGCTCGGAGGGAAGGACGAAAAACTGTTTTTT | CASSPLGGKDEKLFF
TRBD2 | TRBJ2-1 | NA | TRBV7-2 | TGTGCCAGCAGCCCGATGGGATCAGCGGGGGGGTCGGAGTTCTTC | CASSPMGSAGGSEFF
NA | TRBJ1-6 | NA | TRBV5-1 | TGCGCCAGCACCTTCACCCCACTAGCTAGGGGAACTTCACCCCTCCACTTT | CASTFTPLARGTSPLHF
NA | TRBJ2-1 | NA | TRBV5-6 | TGTGCCAGCAGCTTGGGAGATTCCTACAATGAGCAGTTCTTC | CASSLGDSYNEQFF
NA | TRBJ2-3 | once | TRBV30 | TGTGCCGGGGCACGGGGGAGCACAGATACGCAGTATTTT | CAGARGSTDTQYF
NA | TRBJ2-1 | NA | TRBV28 | TGTGCCTCGCGAGGGCGCTACAATGAGCAGTTCTTC | CASRGRYNEQFF
TRBD1 | TRBJ1-1 | NA | TRBV29-1 | TGCAGCGTCGGACAGGGTGACGCTTTCTTT | CSVGQGDAFF
TRBD2 | TRBJ2-3 | NA | TRBV5-1 | TGCGCCAGCAGCCCGGCCGAGGCGGGGGGGCTCGATACGCAGTATTTT | CASSPAEAGGLDTQYF
TRBD1 | TRBJ2-2 | NA | TRBV6-2/TRBV6-3 | TGTGCCAGCAGTTACAAGGGACAGCCAAGGACCGGGGAGCTGTTTTTT | CASSYKGQPRTGELFF
TRBD1 | TRBJ1-2 | NA | TRBV4-2 | TGTGCCAGCAGCCAAGGGTATCAGGGACAGAGCCTCTATGGCTACACCTTC | CASSQGYQGQSLYGYTF
NA | TRBJ1-3 | NA | TRBV19 | TGTGCCAGTAACCTAAGGGGGGGCAACGTTGACTCTGGAAACACCATATATTTT | CASNLRGGNVDSGNTIYF
NA | TRBJ2-2 | NA | TRBV10-3 | TGTGCCATCAGGGAGACAGAGAGGAACACCGGGGAGCTGTTTTTT | CAIRETERNTGELFF
NA | TRBJ1-1 | NA | TRBV5-1 | TGCGCCAGCAGCTGGGGGAGGGGGGAATCCACTGAAGCTTTCTTT | CASSWGRGESTEAFF
NA | TRBJ2-7 | NA | TRBV13 | TGTGCCAGCAGCCCCGCCAGCTCCTACGAGCAGTACTTC | CASSPASSYEQYF
NA | TRBJ2-2 | NA | TRBV9 | TGTGCCAGCAGCGTAGAAGGAGTGGAGACCGGGGAGCTGTTTTTT | CASSVEGVETGELFF
NA | TRBJ1-2 | NA | TRBV3-1/TRBV3-2 | TGTGCCAGCAGCCAAGGGAGGACAGTCTATGGCTACACCTTC | CASSQGRTVYGYTF
NA | TRBJ2-4 | NA | TRBV5-1 | TGCGCCAGCAGCTTGCCCGGATTGGGGGCGTCGGGAAACATTCAGTACTTC | CASSLPGLGASGNIQYF
NA | TRBJ1-2 | NA | TRBV30 | TGTGCCTGGAGTTTGACTCGCGTCACTGGCTACACCTTC | CAWSLTRVTGYTF